The 31 T cell receptor beta chains presented below share a single source sample, sequenced in a study of T cells in Graves' hyperthyroidism and ophthalmopathy. RNA transcripts gave rise to amplified TCR beta CDR3 regions. HTBI primers were the set used in a first-round RT-PCR of the TCR CDR3. Using its own MiXCR run on the multiplex PCR reads, TCRdb lists one record per CDR3 protein. The data show hundreds of thousands of distinct CDR3 sequences, with around 13% seen just once and 9.2% held by the top ten. What was sequenced was blood. These receptors were obtained from a woman under 30 with Graves' hyperthyroidism.

CDR3 in amino acids: CASSPSLAGGRNEQFF. The CDR3 region has the DNA TGTGCCAGCAGCCCATCACTAGCGGGAGGAAGAAATGAGCAGTTCTTC. The rearrangement joins TRBV9 to TRBJ2-1; 12 bases are a match to TRBD2. Germline CDR1 is SGDLS and CDR2 is YYNGEE. J was trimmed by 7 bases and V by 4 bases; bases with no gene match: 9. There are 16 residues in the CDR3.

The table lists this clonotype with many counts. V gene TRBV5-1 combines with J gene TRBJ2-1; TRBD2 matches 9 bases. This CDR3 is built from 17 residues. The ends lost 0 bases at V and 0 bases at J; junction bases unmatched: 4. Looked up from germline, CDR1 is SGHRS and CDR2 is YFSETQ. The CDR3 bases are TGCGCCAGCAGCTTGGTAGCGGGGGTTCTCTCCTACAATGAGCAGTTCTTC. This translates into CASSLVAGVLSYNEQFF.

This clonotype was counted many times. The V call is TRBV12-3 or TRBV12-4, the J call TRBJ2-3, with TRBD2 as a possible D gene (7 bases). The V and J ends lost 7 bases and 1 base respectively, with 18 bases between them. The CDR3 has 16 residues. CDR3 DNA: TGTGCCAGCACCTCAGGGGCTAGCGGACGCACAGATACGCAGTATTTT. Protein: CASTSGASGRTDTQYF.

This clonotype was picked up a small number of times. The J gene is TRBJ1-2, the V gene TRBV28; TRBD1 is a possible D gene (5 bases). Germline CDR1 is MDHEN and CDR2 is SYDVKM. The CDR3 length is 13 residues. The V gene lost 1 base and the J gene lost 9 bases, with 12 bases spanning the gap. The chain's CDR3 is CASSLYRGGRYTF. In DNA form, the CDR3 reads TGTGCCAGCAGTTTATATAGGGGAGGACGCTACACCTTC.

As for this clonotype: A much larger clone lies one base from this, so it may be a read error. The chain employs TRBV20-1 and TRBJ2-3, with D perhaps TRBD2 (6 bases). Germline CDR1 is DFQATT and CDR2 is SNEGSKA (reference sequence). The CDR3 contains 15 residues. CDR3 nucleotides: TGCAGAGCGCGGAGGGGCGGGACGGGATGGGATACGCAGTATTTT. Encoded protein: CRARRGGTGWDTQYF.

This clonotype has at least ten counts. The chain recombines TRBV20-1 with TRBJ2-3; no reliable D call. This CDR3 comprises 12 residues. CDR1 is DFQATT, CDR2 SNEGSKA, per germline (reference sequence). Trimming pared 5 bases from V and 10 bases from J, leaving 16 bases between. CDR3 loop: CSASRLTGPQYF. In DNA, the CDR3 is TGCAGTGCTTCCCGACTGACCGGCCCGCAGTATTTT.

This clonotype was recorded many times. The chain carries TRBV7-9 and TRBJ1-1, with 8 bases identical to TRBD1. This CDR3 is built from 14 residues. V trimming: 4 bases; J trimming: 5 bases; junction bases outside the gene matches: 6. Germline CDR1 reads SEHNR; CDR2 reads FQNEAQ (reference sequence). The CDR3 here is CASSSWTGWTEAFF. The CDR3 DNA follows: TGTGCCAGCAGCTCTTGGACAGGGTGGACTGAAGCTTTCTTT. The full variable domain, in which reference TRBV7-9 and TRBJ1-1 provide the parts outside the CDR3, is DTGVSQNPRHKITKRGQNVTFRCDPISEHNRLYWYRQTLGQGPEFLTYFQNEAQLEKSRLLSDRFSAERPKGSFSTLEIQRTEQGDSAMYLCASSSWTGWTEAFFGQGTRLTVV.

This clonotype has a handful of counts. The chain combines TRBV19 with TRBJ1-4; D may be TRBD1 (6 bases). The CDR3 loop spans 14 amino acids. Trimming took 6 bases from V and 3 from J, leaving 11 bases between them. CDR1 and CDR2 (germline): LNHDA, SQIVND (reference sequence). CDR3 sequence reads: CASSQGSANEKLFF. The CDR3 nucleotides are TGTGCCAGTAGCCAGGGGTCGGCTAATGAAAAACTGTTTTTT.

The chain is built from TRBV6-1 and TRBJ2-2; D possibly corresponds to TRBD2 (5 bases). Germline CDR1 and CDR2: MNHNS and SASEGT. The CDR3 is 18 amino acids. Deletions cut 10 bases from V and 3 bases from J, with 27 bases between. DNA for the CDR3: TGTGCCACCCGTAGCGTTTTATCGGGGATTTCGCACACCGGGGAGCTGTTTTTT. Translating it yields CATRSVLSGISHTGELFF.

This clonotype was found many times. The rearrangement joins TRBV6-2 or TRBV6-3 to TRBJ2-1, with TRBD2 identical over 11 bases. Germline V CDR1 and CDR2: MNHEY, SVGEGT. With 4 bases clipped from V and 6 bases from J, the junction kept 8 bases outside the gene matches. The CDR3 contains 16 residues. The CDR3 nucleotides read TGTGCCAGCAGTTCCCTGACTAGCGGGACCTTCAATGAGCAGTTCTTC. It codes for CASSSLTSGTFNEQFF.

This clonotype was counted ten times or more. The gene calls are TRBV7-3 and TRBJ2-1, with a tentative D call TRBD2 (5 bases). This CDR3 contains 13 residues. V was pared by 5 bases and J by 5 bases, with 10 bases between. Germline V gene lookup returns CDR1 SGHTA and CDR2 FQGTGA. The CDR3, as DNA: TGTGCCAGCAGCCTCGGGATACACAATGAGCAGTTCTTC. It codes for CASSLGIHNEQFF.

This clonotype was seen a handful of times. The chain combines TRBV11-3 with TRBJ2-3; the D is unclear. The CDR3 consists of 16 residues. The germline CDR1 and CDR2 sequences are SGHNT and YENEEA. V lost 2 bases, J lost 0 bases, and 12 bases lay in between. The CDR3 DNA reads as TGTGCCAGCAGCTTAAGTGGCGGAGTTAGCACAGATACGCAGTATTTT. Translated, it gives CASSLSGGVSTDTQYF.

This clonotype was recorded at least ten times. At one boundary the junction diverges from the germline segment, which might be a read error. The CDR3 loop is CASSPRTGTADTQYF. For the CDR3, the DNA is TGTGCTAGCAGCCCGCGTACAGGGACCGCAGATACGCAGTATTTT. J is TRBJ2-3 and V is TRBV7-7, with a possible D match to TRBD1 (6 bases). Germline CDR1 SSHAT, CDR2 FNYEAQ (reference sequence). The CDR3 sequence is 15 residues long.

Many counts were recorded for this clonotype. The chain couples TRBV7-9 to TRBJ2-5, with D possibly TRBD1 on 6 matching bases. V shed 5 bases and J shed 1 base, with 14 bases lying between them. This CDR3 comprises 15 residues. Per germline, CDR1 SEHNR and CDR2 FQNEAQ (reference sequence). The DNA of the CDR3 is TGTGCCAGCAGCGCAGGGGACGGAATCCAAGAGACCCAGTACTTC. Protein product: CASSAGDGIQETQYF.

This clonotype was counted ten times or more. This chain uses TRBV6-6 with TRBJ1-5; D ambiguous. CDR3 length equals 14 residues. Trimming stripped 2 bases from V and 2 bases from J, with 7 bases between. Germline-derived CDR1 and CDR2 are MNHNY and SVGAGI (reference sequence). The CDR3 loop is CASSYTVGNQPQHF. In DNA form, the CDR3 reads TGTGCCAGCAGTTACACAGTCGGCAATCAGCCCCAGCATTTT.

This clonotype was recorded many times. This chain connects TRBV3-1 to TRBJ1-1; D is undetermined. CDR1 and CDR2 from the germline V gene are LGHDT and YNNKEL (reference sequence). V gave up 4 bases and J gave up 10 bases, with 16 bases separating them. This CDR3 has 13 amino acids. The CDR3 loop is CASSPLVGVAAFF. The CDR3, as DNA: TGTGCCAGCAGCCCGCTTGTCGGCGTTGCAGCTTTCTTT.

This clonotype was observed many times. This chain uses TRBV6-6 with TRBJ2-1; 7 positions match TRBD1. The germline gives CDR1 MNHNY, CDR2 SVGAGI (reference sequence). The CDR3 totals 14 residues. J gave up 7 bases and V 0 bases, and 3 bases lay outside the gene matches. The CDR3 DNA sequence: TGTGCCAGCAGTTACTCCGGGACAGCTAATGAGCAGTTCTTC. Its translation is CASSYSGTANEQFF.

V gene TRBV10-3 combines with J gene TRBJ1-6; 7 bases align to TRBD1. The CDR3 consists of 15 residues. Unmatched junction bases numbered 4, after V lost 8 bases and J lost 0 bases. CDR1 ENHRY and CDR2 SYGVKD come from the germline V gene. The CDR3: CAIRQGISYNSPLHF. As DNA, the CDR3 is TGTGCCATCCGACAGGGAATCTCCTATAATTCACCCCTCCACTTT.

This clonotype was observed at least ten times. This sequence joins TRBV28 and TRBJ1-2; 7 nucleotides align to TRBD1. Germline V gives CDR1 MDHEN, CDR2 SYDVKM. The V gene end was trimmed by 4 bases and the J gene end by 7 bases; junction bases not matched to a gene: 15. The CDR3 is 16 amino acids. CDR3 bases: TGTGCCAGCAGTTCGGAGGGGGCGCGTGGGGGCTCTGGCTACACCTTC. Protein sequence: CASSSEGARGGSGYTF.

This chain connects TRBV5-1 to TRBJ2-1, with 7 bases lining up with TRBD2. The CDR3 length is 15 residues. J gave up 1 base and V 6 bases, and 7 bases lay outside the gene matches. Germline lookup yields CDR1 SGHRS and CDR2 YFSETQ. This CDR3 reads CASTWGGGSYNEQFF. CDR3 DNA sequence: TGCGCCAGCACCTGGGGGGGAGGGTCCTACAATGAGCAGTTCTTC.

This chain connects TRBV4-1 to TRBJ1-1; 8 nucleotides agree with TRBD1. The CDR3 is made up of 15 amino acids. Trimming cost V 3 bases and J 6 bases; bases outside gene matches: 9. Germline V lookup: CDR1 MGHRA, CDR2 YSYEKL. CDR3 DNA sequence: TGCGCCAGCAGCCAGGGGTGGCAGGGGGCGGCTGAAGCTTTCTTT. Translation gives CASSQGWQGAAEAFF.

The gene calls are TRBV19 and TRBJ2-2, with 7 bases lining up with TRBD1. Per the germline V gene, CDR1 is LNHDA and CDR2 is SQIVND (reference sequence). J gave up 6 bases and V 7 bases, and 8 bases lay outside the gene matches. CDR3 length equals 14 residues. In nucleotides, the CDR3 is TGTGCCAGTAAAAGGCAGGGGGACGCCGGGGAGCTGTTTTTT. Translating it yields CASKRQGDAGELFF.

This clonotype was seen more than once but under ten times. This chain uses TRBV6-1 with TRBJ2-3, with D tentatively TRBD2 (6 bases). This CDR3 region has 19 residues. Trimming took off 5 bases at V and 5 bases at J, with 29 bases between the two ends. Germline-derived CDR1 and CDR2 are MNHNS and SASEGT. The CDR3 DNA is TGTGCCAGCAGTAGGCGGGACCTAAAGAGACCATCTAGGGAAGATACGCAGTATTTT. Residues: CASSRRDLKRPSREDTQYF.

At least ten counts were recorded for this clonotype. The rearrangement uses TRBV28 and TRBJ2-1; D may be TRBD1 or TRBD2 (6 bases each). The germline CDR1 and CDR2 sequences are MDHEN and SYDVKM. Trimming stripped 7 bases from V and 10 bases from J, with 29 bases between. The CDR3 runs to 17 residues. The CDR3 bases are TGTGCCAGCAATATTCCCCCGAGGGGGAAATCGGGGGAAGAGCAGTTCTTC. It specifies CASNIPPRGKSGEEQFF.

As concerns this clonotype: A much larger clone differs by one base, so this may be a read error. The J gene is TRBJ1-2, the V gene TRBV5-1; D unresolved. Germline loops: CDR1 SGHRS, CDR2 YFSETQ. The CDR3 contains 13 residues. The CDR3 region has the DNA TGCACCAGCAGCTTGGCCGGCAGAAGTGGCTACACCTTC. Encoded protein: CTSSLAGRSGYTF. Supplemented by reference TRBV5-1 and TRBJ1-2, the full variable domain reads KAGVTQTPRYLIKTRGQQVTLSCSPISGHRSVSWYQQTPGQGLQFLFEYFSETQRNKGNFPGRFSGRQFSNSRSEMNVSTLELGDSALYLCTSSLAGRSGYTFGSGTRLTVV.

This clonotype occurred many times. The genes are TRBV28 and TRBJ1-2; maybe TRBD1 (5 bases). Trimming cost V 6 bases and J 6 bases, with 14 bases left between them. CDR1 and CDR2 from the germline V gene are MDHEN and SYDVKM. The CDR3 is 13 residues long. The CDR3 is CASRGGAPNGYTF. The CDR3 DNA reads TGTGCCAGCAGGGGAGGGGCCCCAAATGGCTACACCTTC.

This clonotype was counted between two and nine times. V usage is TRBV20-1 and J usage is TRBJ2-7; D perhaps matches TRBD1 (5 bases). V was cut by 6 bases and J by 7 bases, with 22 bases left in between. Germline lookup yields CDR1 DFQATT and CDR2 SNEGSKA (reference sequence). The CDR3 consists of 14 residues. Here the CDR3 reads CSARTQGGPPEQYF. In DNA form, the CDR3 reads TGCAGTGCGAGGACCCAGGGTGGCCCACCTGAGCAGTACTTC.

This clonotype was detected many times. This chain links TRBV6-2 or TRBV6-3 with TRBJ2-1; TRBD2 matches 9 bases. The CDR3 extends over 18 amino acids. From germline, CDR1 is MNHEY and CDR2 SVGEGT. With V trimmed by 6 bases and J by 6 bases, 18 bases remained unmatched. The chain's CDR3 is CASSQRTSLREGSNEQFF. In DNA, the CDR3 is TGTGCCAGCAGCCAACGAACGTCGTTGCGGGAGGGAAGCAATGAGCAGTTCTTC.

The sample holds a few counts of this clonotype. This chain links TRBV6-1 with TRBJ2-6; 12 nucleotides match TRBD1. V lost 6 bases, J lost 4 bases, and 13 bases stayed unmatched. From germline, CDR1 is MNHNS and CDR2 SASEGT. The CDR3 covers 19 residues. CDR3 bases: TGTGCCAGCAGAAACCGCGAGGGACAGGGGGCGCGGGGGGCCAACGTCCTGACTTTC. Its protein is CASRNREGQGARGANVLTF.

This clonotype was picked up many times. The V and J genes are TRBV19 and TRBJ1-1; D is unresolved. Germline CDR1 LNHDA, CDR2 SQIVND (reference sequence). V was clipped by 1 base and J by 5 bases, with 20 bases between them. This CDR3 spans 17 amino acids. CDR3 sequence: CASSIVGRRVGRTEAFF. CDR3 coding DNA: TGTGCCAGTAGTATAGTAGGCAGGCGAGTTGGGAGGACTGAAGCTTTCTTT.

The J gene is TRBJ1-6, the V gene TRBV6-6; perhaps TRBD1 as D (6 bases). The germline V and J ends were trimmed by 2 bases and 7 bases, with 9 bases remaining between them. The CDR3 totals 14 residues. Per germline, CDR1 MNHNY and CDR2 SVGAGI (reference sequence). The CDR3 coding sequence is TGTGCCAGCAGTTACGGACAGTCAAATTCACCCCTCCACTTT. The encoded protein is CASSYGQSNSPLHF.